This record looks at one TCR beta chain sequence and its context. This clonotype showed up many times. The target of this receptor is not known. Base quality data are lacking; no much larger clone is found one base away. This sample was taken from a study of T-cell reconstitution after alpha-beta-depleted transplantation in children (dated by TCRdb to 2016 to 2018). About the investigation overall: Using TCR repertoire profiling, the study quantitatively followed how T-cell immune reconstitution unfolded in children after TCRalphabeta/CD19-depleted allogeneic hematopoietic cell transplantation.

Libraries were built with PCR. The data were produced on an Illumina HiSeq 2500. To normalize quantification of the TCRbeta repertoire, the TCR libraries were built with molecular barcoding that relied on unique molecular identifiers. TCRdb took the public reads, trimmed them with fastp at Q25, ran MiXCR for clone calling and kept in-frame beta chains. CDR3 protein sequences are deduplicated, and each keeps its most common genes and DNA. Here the sample has some 640,000 distinct CDR3 sequences; roughly 15% occur a single time. The ten largest clones add up to 1.1% of the sample. CDR1 SGHTA and CDR2 FQGNSA were looked up in the germline V gene. Measured from the cysteine to the phenylalanine, the CDR3 is 12 residues long. Only the CDR3 part of the read is kept: 36 bases, read in frame from the first base. V is cut back by 5 bases and J by 5 bases, with 3 bases in the junction unmatched.

The specimen comprised PBMCs from the stem cell graft donor, sampled from the stem cell graft. The TCR comes from a human donor who donated a stem cell graft to a child with acute myeloid leukemia. The chain uses TRBV7-2 and TRBJ2-7, and TRBD2 aligns with 7 junction nucleotides. The nucleotides are TGTGCCAGCAGCCCGACTAGCAACGAGCAGTACTTC. It translates as CASSPTSNEQYF.